Presented here are 28 T cell receptor beta chains from one specimen sequenced in a study of T cell responses to AZD1222 COVID-19 vaccine. Assay: immunoSEQ multiplex PCR; the TCRdb copy retains only in-frame clones and omits some. Of 150,000 to 200,000 clones listed, about nine tenths are singletons. The material was peripheral blood, obtained on day 0 of AZD1222 vaccination. All receptors derive from an adult in good health.

V gene TRBV18 combines with J gene TRBJ2-1; D is ambiguous. Germline V CDR1 and CDR2: KGHSH, LQKENI. The V end was cut by 0 bases, the J end by 6 bases, with 12 bases between. This CDR3 spans 15 amino acids. The CDR3 nucleotides are TGTGCCAGCTCACCACCCAATCGGGTTGGCAATGAGCAGTTCTTC. This gives the protein CASSPPNRVGNEQFF.

The chain recombines TRBV18 with TRBJ2-7; 10 nucleotides align to TRBD1. Germline V gives CDR1 KGHSH, CDR2 LQKENI. The trim removed 3 bases at V and 3 bases at J, leaving 2 bases unmatched. The CDR3 has 14 residues. The chain's CDR3 is CASSPGTGDYEQYF. The CDR3 nucleotides are TGTGCCAGCTCACCGGGGACAGGGGACTACGAGCAGTACTTC.

V usage is TRBV4-2 and J usage is TRBJ1-6; the match to TRBD1 covers 10 bases. The CDR3 totals 16 residues. The V gene end was trimmed by 3 bases and the J gene end by 10 bases; junction bases not matched to a gene: 9. The germline V gene encodes CDR1 LGHNA and CDR2 YNFKEQ. The CDR3 region is CASSHPGGTGDSPLHF. In nucleotides, the CDR3 is TGTGCCAGCAGCCACCCCGGCGGGACAGGGGACTCACCCCTCCACTTT.

The chain is built from TRBV7-8 and TRBJ1-1, with a tentative D call TRBD1 (5 bases). Per germline, CDR1 SGHVS and CDR2 FQNEAQ. The CDR3 totals 16 residues. Trimming cost V 3 bases and J 1 base, with 15 bases left between them. In DNA form, the CDR3 reads TGTGCCAGCAGCTTTTCTTCAGGGCCTGGGAACACTGAAGCTTTCTTT. As protein: CASSFSSGPGNTEAFF. Full variable domain (remainder filled in from reference TRBV7-8 and TRBJ1-1): GAGVSQSPRYKVAKRGQDVALRCDPISGHVSLFWYQQALGQGPEFLTYFQNEAQLDKSGLPSDRFFAERPEGSVSTLKIQRTQQEDSAVYLCASSFSSGPGNTEAFFGQGTRLTVV.

The chain couples TRBV29-1 to TRBJ1-1, with D possibly being TRBD1 (6 bases). The V gene lost 3 bases and the J gene lost 3 bases, with 17 bases spanning the gap. The CDR3 covers 15 residues. In germline, CDR1 is SQVTM, CDR2 ANQGSEA. The CDR3 nucleotides are TGCAGCGTTGAGCAGATGGGGGGGCGGTACACTGAAGCTTTCTTT. Protein sequence: CSVEQMGGRYTEAFF.

The chain employs TRBV13 and TRBJ1-1; a possible D gene is TRBD1 (5 bases). Per the germline V gene, CDR1 is PRHDT and CDR2 is FYEKMQ (reference sequence). V was shortened by 1 base and J by 5 bases, with 11 bases between the two germline ends. The CDR3 contains 14 residues. CDR3 sequence: CASSLAEGWTEAFF. The CDR3 DNA follows: TGTGCCAGCAGCTTAGCGGAGGGGTGGACTGAAGCTTTCTTT.

Concerning this clone: Different DNA sequences within this sample yield the same CDR3. The CDR3 loop reads CASSYSGGATEAFF. CDR3 bases: TGTGCCAGCAGTTACTCGGGGGGTGCTACTGAAGCTTTCTTT. The genes are TRBV6-5 and TRBJ1-1; a possible D gene is TRBD1 (5 bases). The CDR3 extends over 14 amino acids. V was clipped by 0 bases and J by 5 bases, with 10 bases between them. CDR1 and CDR2 from the germline V gene are MNHEY and SVGAGI.

The V call is TRBV14, the J call TRBJ2-1; D gene uncertain. The CDR3 runs to 14 residues. Germline CDR1 SGHDN, CDR2 FVKESK. V was clipped by 3 bases and J by 4 bases, with 10 bases between them. The CDR3 DNA reads TGTGCCAGCAGCCATGGTCGGGTATACAATGAGCAGTTCTTC. This gives the protein CASSHGRVYNEQFF.

This clone was observed a single time. CDR3 loop: CASSISRDSYEQYF. The CDR3, as DNA: TGTGCCAGTAGTATTTCCAGGGACTCCTACGAGCAGTACTTC. The chain is built from TRBV19 and TRBJ2-7, with a weak D call TRBD1 (5 bases). Germline V gene lookup returns CDR1 LNHDA and CDR2 SQIVND (reference sequence). Trimming stripped 3 bases from V and 0 bases from J, with 9 bases between. CDR3 length: 14 amino acids.

This clone came up a few times. This rearrangement joins TRBV2 to TRBJ2-5, with a weak D call TRBD2 (5 bases). This CDR3 comprises 14 residues. V was pared by 4 bases and J by 4 bases, with 13 bases between. The germline gives CDR1 SNHLY, CDR2 FYNNEI. The CDR3: CASSGRGMAETQYF. DNA for the CDR3: TGTGCCAGCAGTGGAAGAGGGATGGCAGAGACCCAGTACTTC.

In this sample, this clone turned up a few times. The CDR3 is CASSQGTSGSGEQFF. The DNA of the CDR3 is TGTGCCAGCAGCCAAGGGACTAGCGGGAGCGGTGAGCAGTTCTTC. The genes are TRBV4-2 and TRBJ2-1, with TRBD2 identical over 13 bases. The CDR3 sequence is 15 residues long. The V segment lost 1 base and the J segment 9 bases; nucleotides outside the gene matches: 3. In germline, CDR1 is LGHNA, CDR2 YNFKEQ.

The chain recombines TRBV27 with TRBJ2-7; 13 bases map to TRBD2. The CDR3 sequence is 17 residues long. The germline V gene encodes CDR1 MNHEY and CDR2 SMNVEV (reference sequence). V was pared by 5 bases and J by 0 bases, with 7 bases of the junction left unmatched. CDR3 sequence (DNA): TGTGCCAGCAGTCCAGGGACTAGCGGGACCCGCTCCTACGAGCAGTACTTC. This encodes CASSPGTSGTRSYEQYF.

The chain recombines TRBV28 with TRBJ1-6; D remains ambiguous. The CDR3 is 15 residues long. Germline V CDR1 and CDR2: MDHEN, SYDVKM. V gave up 2 bases and J gave up 5 bases, with 10 bases separating them. Here the CDR3 DNA reads TGTGCCAGCAGTTTACCACAGTCGGATAATTCACCCCTCCACTTT. Protein: CASSLPQSDNSPLHF.

This chain uses TRBV9 with TRBJ1-6; D might be TRBD1 (6 bases). Germline assignment: CDR1 SGDLS and CDR2 YYNGEE. The CDR3 contains 14 residues. The V end was cut by 3 bases, the J end by 8 bases, with 12 bases between. CDR3 DNA sequence: TGTGCCAGCAGCGACAGGGTAGGGTATTCACCCCTCCACTTT. Its translation is CASSDRVGYSPLHF.

This chain links TRBV4-2 with TRBJ2-5, with TRBD2 as a possible D gene (6 bases). CDR3 length: 14 amino acids. CDR1 is LGHNA and CDR2 is YNFKEQ in the germline V gene. V was clipped by 4 bases and J by 2 bases, with 11 bases between them. As DNA, the CDR3 is TGTGCCAGCAGCCCTGGGGGGTTACAAGAGACCCAGTACTTC. Protein product: CASSPGGLQETQYF.

The rearrangement uses TRBV3-1 (or the pseudogene TRBV3-2) and TRBJ1-5; D ambiguous. Per germline, CDR1 LGHDT and CDR2 YNNKEL (reference sequence). CDR3 length equals 14 residues. V was clipped by 4 bases and J by 5 bases, with 12 bases between them. The CDR3 DNA reads TGTGCCAGCAGCCTTTCGCGGGATCATCAGCCCCAGCATTTT. It translates to CASSLSRDHQPQHF.

The chain couples TRBV14 to TRBJ2-2; 9 nucleotides match TRBD2. V gave up 6 bases and J gave up 1 base; unmatched junction bases: 9. The CDR3 has 17 amino acids. Germline lookup yields CDR1 SGHDN and CDR2 FVKESK. The chain's CDR3 is CASSFELTSGNTGELFF. Here the CDR3 DNA reads TGTGCCAGCAGTTTCGAGCTGACTAGCGGGAACACCGGGGAGCTGTTTTTT. Full variable domain (outside the CDR3, taken from reference TRBV14 and TRBJ2-2): EAGVTQFPSHSVIEKGQTVTLRCDPISGHDNLYWYRRVMGKEIKFLLHFVKESKQDESGMPNNRFLAERTGGTYSTLKVQPAELEDSGVYFCASSFELTSGNTGELFFGEGSRLTVL.

This clone is a singleton in its sample. This sequence joins TRBV5-4 and TRBJ1-2; possible D gene TRBD1, 5 bases. This CDR3 region has 12 residues. V lost 4 bases and J 11 bases, leaving 15 bases between the germline ends. CDR1 is SGHNT and CDR2 is YYREEE in the germline V gene (reference sequence). The CDR3 is CASSPEGLRYTF. DNA for the CDR3: TGTGCCAGCAGCCCCGAGGGGTTAAGGTACACCTTC.

The chain couples TRBV5-4 to TRBJ2-7; 9 bases are a match to TRBD2. V lost 4 bases, J lost 5 bases, and 16 bases stayed unmatched. Per the germline V gene, CDR1 is SGHNT and CDR2 is YYREEE (reference sequence). The CDR3 sequence is 17 residues long. CDR3 DNA: TGTGCCAGCAGCGCCGGGGTGGCGGGAGGGGTGTTACACGAGCAGTACTTC. This sequence encodes CASSAGVAGGVLHEQYF.

V and J are TRBV9 and TRBJ1-1, with TRBD1 matching 9 bases. This CDR3 has 16 amino acids. Losses at the gene ends were 1 base for V and 1 base for J; bases not matched to a gene: 5. Germline values: CDR1 SGDLS, CDR2 YYNGEE. CDR3 protein: CASSVHKQGANTEAFF. In DNA, the CDR3 is TGTGCCAGCAGCGTACACAAACAGGGGGCGAACACTGAAGCTTTCTTT.

The chain has TRBV29-1 and TRBJ2-3; 10 positions agree with TRBD2. Germline-derived CDR1 and CDR2 are SQVTM and ANQGSEA. The CDR3 is made up of 15 amino acids. Trimming removed 5 bases from V and 3 bases from J; junction bases left unmatched: 8. In DNA form, the CDR3 reads TGCAGCGTTTTTTGGGCTAGCGGGAGAACAGATACGCAGTATTTT. It is translated as CSVFWASGRTDTQYF.

The chain couples TRBV5-1 to TRBJ1-4; unclear D gene. This CDR3 contains 17 residues. Germline CDR1 and CDR2: SGHRS and YFSETQ. V was trimmed by 4 bases and J by 3 bases, leaving 19 bases between them. The CDR3 protein is CASSALGVRDPNEKLFF. CDR3 nucleotides: TGCGCCAGCAGCGCCCTTGGGGTGAGAGACCCTAATGAAAAACTGTTTTTT.

This sequence joins TRBV28 and TRBJ2-1; D gene uncertain. The V end lost 5 bases, the J end lost 13 bases, and 18 bases lay between the germline ends. The length of the CDR3 is 13 residues. Germline V lookup: CDR1 MDHEN, CDR2 SYDVKM. In DNA, the CDR3 is TGTGCCAGCAGTCCTTCGGCGTTGGAGTTCCAGTTCTTC. Its translation is CASSPSALEFQFF.

The chain recombines TRBV19 with TRBJ1-5, with 7 bases aligning to TRBD1. The germline gives CDR1 LNHDA, CDR2 SQIVND (reference sequence). With 5 bases clipped from V and 7 bases from J, the junction kept 14 bases outside the gene matches. The CDR3 has 16 amino acids. CDR3 nucleotide sequence: TGTGCCAGTAGTCCAGGGACAGCTGGGGGAAAACAGCCCCAGCATTTT. It is translated as CASSPGTAGGKQPQHF. Full variable domain (remainder filled in from reference TRBV19 and TRBJ1-5): DGGITQSPKYLFRKEGQNVTLSCEQNLNHDAMYWYRQDPGQGLRLIYYSQIVNDFQKGDIAEGYSVSREKKESFPLTVTSAQKNPTAFYLCASSPGTAGGKQPQHFGDGTRLSIL.

The chain links TRBV27 to TRBJ2-7; D is unclear. The CDR3 length is 14 residues. Trimming shortened V by 5 bases and J by 1 base, and 12 bases separated the two germline ends. Germline-derived CDR1 and CDR2 are MNHEY and SMNVEV (reference sequence). CDR3 DNA: TGTGCCAGCAGTGCGGCCCCCGGATCCTACGAGCAGTACTTC. This codes for CASSAAPGSYEQYF.

The chain is built from TRBV14 and TRBJ2-1; TRBD1 or TRBD2 may be the D gene (5 bases each). CDR3 length equals 12 residues. V was cut by 3 bases and J by 12 bases, with 12 bases left in between. Germline V lookup: CDR1 SGHDN, CDR2 FVKESK. CDR3 coding DNA: TGTGCCAGCAGCCACGGGGTAGGGGTGCAGTTCTTC. Its translation is CASSHGVGVQFF.

The rearrangement uses TRBV9 and TRBJ1-4; no definite D call. The germline gives CDR1 SGDLS, CDR2 YYNGEE. Deletions cut 4 bases from V and 4 bases from J, with 11 bases between. The CDR3 sequence is 14 residues long. CDR3 DNA sequence: TGTGCCAGCAGCCCCCGGACGAATAATGAAAAACTGTTTTTT. It encodes CASSPRTNNEKLFF.

The chain carries TRBV9 and TRBJ2-1; D is possibly TRBD2 (5 bases). V shed 3 bases and J shed 2 bases, with 15 bases lying between them. Germline V lookup: CDR1 SGDLS, CDR2 YYNGEE. The CDR3 contains 16 residues. CDR3 DNA sequence: TGTGCCAGCAGCGCACCGGACCCCGGGGCCTACAATGAGCAGTTCTTC. It specifies CASSAPDPGAYNEQFF.